This T cell receptor beta chain was captured in a study of cytomegalovirus exposure and HLA in healthy donors. Libraries were prepared by immunoSEQ multiplex PCR; TCRdb keeps only in-frame clonotypes and omits some of them. The table records under 150,000 clones, around nine tenths of them present only once. Overall study findings and caveats: Cytomegalovirus-associated TCR beta chains were listed, numbering roughly 150. Per published reports, the classifier diagnosed cytomegalovirus status with high specificity and sensitivity. According to a later analysis, TCR clusters from the first cohort tended to co-occur in the roughly 110 validation repertoires. Rare TCR sequences dominated, though some public TCRs recurred in many donors.

As regards this clone: Its antigen remains unidentified.

J gave up 2 bases and V 4 bases, and 6 bases lay outside the gene matches. Germline CDR1 is SGHRS and CDR2 is YFSETQ. The CDR3 is 16 residues long. The source of this sequence is a man aged 18 to 29 in good health and CMV-seropositive. Sequencing was performed on PBMCs. The rearrangement uses TRBV5-1 and TRBJ2-3; 11 positions agree with TRBD2. The DNA of the CDR3 is TGCGCCAGCAGCCTAGGGACTAGCGGCCTCACAGATACGCAGTATTTT. It translates to CASSLGTSGLTDTQYF.